This TCR beta chain was identified during a study of beta chain features in type 1 diabetes. Study-level background: The study found patients and healthy donors alike in age, gender and cell yields. General study points: Cells carrying high TCR expression could end up over-represented when cDNA is sequenced. Shortening of TCRB CDR3s, moderate but significant, appeared in all four CD4+ subsets of Type 1 diabetes patients. In comparison with healthy donors, patients had naive, central memory and Treg TCRB repertoires that appeared more similar.

CDR1 and CDR2 from the germline V gene are LGHNA and YSLEER. V was clipped by 0 bases and J by 2 bases, with 11 bases between them. This CDR3 comprises 15 residues. In its sample, this clone was seen a few times. Its antigen is undetermined. The authors reverse transcribed all of the isolated RNA, so sequencing captured expressed TCRB transcripts. Only in-frame clones appear in the TCRdb table, and some are missing; sequencing was by immunoSEQ multiplex PCR. This sample carries 250,000 to 300,000 clones, roughly an eighth of them seen once, and the ten largest clones take about 0.016%. The source material was naive CD4+ T cells from blood. The rearrangement joins TRBV4-3 to TRBJ2-7; unclear D gene. The receptor's source is a young man with type 1 diabetes. In DNA, the CDR3 is TGCGCCAGCAGCCAAGATCAAGCAGGCACCTACGAGCAGTACTTC. Encoded protein: CASSQDQAGTYEQYF.